One and the same sample provided the 10 T cell receptor beta chains below, sequenced in a study of CD8 T cells in ankylosing spondylitis. Study-level findings and limits: What seemed typical of ankylosing spondylitis blood was a TCR beta motif built from roughly eight highly homologous variants.

One entry per CDR3 protein results from TCRdb running MiXCR on the 5' RACE reads. This sample has hundreds of thousands of distinct CDR3 sequences, with about 12% found just once. No antigens are known for them. Sequencing used blood, either unsorted or a sorted T cell fraction (not recorded which). Source of these receptors: a male donor with ankylosing spondylitis.

The chain couples TRBV6-2 or TRBV6-3 to TRBJ2-1, with 10 bases lining up with TRBD2. Germline CDR1 and CDR2: MNHEY and SVGEGT. Trimming took 7 bases from V and 9 from J; bases not matched to a gene: 15. CDR3 size: 16 residues. The CDR3 spells CASKGLRGLAIGEQFF. The CDR3 DNA reads as TGTGCCAGCAAAGGACTCCGGGGACTAGCGATAGGTGAGCAGTTCTTC.

In this sample, this clonotype turned up a few times. The rearrangement joins TRBV24-1 to TRBJ2-1, with a tentative D call TRBD2 (7 bases). The V and J ends lost 9 bases and 6 bases respectively, with 17 bases between them. Germline V gene lookup returns CDR1 KGHDR and CDR2 SFDVKD. There are 14 residues in the CDR3. CDR3 nucleotides: TGTGCCACCCAAGGAGGGGGAGGGACCAATGAGCAGTTCTTC. Residues: CATQGGGGTNEQFF.

In its sample, this clonotype was seen many times. This chain joins TRBV20-1 and TRBJ1-1; 12 bases match TRBD1. Germline V gene sequence: CDR1 DFQATT, CDR2 SNEGSKA (reference sequence). The CDR3 sequence is 15 residues long. The V gene end was trimmed by 6 bases and the J gene end by 3 bases; junction bases not matched to a gene: 8. The CDR3 sequence is CSATGTGGGHTEAFF. The CDR3 DNA follows: TGCAGTGCAACCGGGACAGGGGGCGGACACACTGAAGCTTTCTTT.

The table lists this clonotype with many counts. This rearrangement joins TRBV20-1 to TRBJ2-7; the match to TRBD2 covers 10 bases. The ends lost 3 bases at V and 3 bases at J; junction bases unmatched: 5. Looked up from germline, CDR1 is DFQATT and CDR2 is SNEGSKA (reference sequence). This CDR3 has 14 amino acids. CDR3 sequence: CSARTGTSDYEQYF. The CDR3 DNA follows: TGCAGTGCTAGGACCGGGACTAGCGACTACGAGCAGTACTTC.

This chain joins TRBV7-2 and TRBJ2-7; D unclear. Germline V gives CDR1 SGHTA, CDR2 FQGNSA. Trimming removed 2 bases at V and 0 bases at J, with 8 bases between. The CDR3 totals 14 residues. The CDR3 coding sequence is TGTGCCAGCAGCTTACTCCTGAACTCCTACGAGCAGTACTTC. Translating it yields CASSLLLNSYEQYF.

V gene TRBV5-5 combines with J gene TRBJ1-1; no firm D call. In germline, CDR1 is SGHKS, CDR2 YYEKEE (reference sequence). The V gene lost 0 bases and the J gene lost 5 bases, with 11 bases spanning the gap. This CDR3 is built from 14 residues. Here the CDR3 reads CASSLERASTEAFF. The CDR3 DNA is TGTGCCAGCAGCTTGGAACGGGCTTCGACTGAAGCTTTCTTT.

This clonotype was seen many times. The chain is built from TRBV12-3 or TRBV12-4 and TRBJ1-5; D call uncertain. Trimming took off 7 bases at V and 4 bases at J, with 17 bases between the two ends. The CDR3 consists of 15 residues. CDR3 sequence reads: CASTRGAGGNQPQHF. The DNA of the CDR3 is TGTGCCAGCACCCGAGGCGCGGGAGGAAATCAGCCCCAGCATTTT.

CDR3 region: CASSLGLAGDSEQFF. The CDR3 DNA reads as TGTGCCAGCTCACTAGGACTAGCGGGAGATAGTGAGCAGTTCTTC. V and J are TRBV18 and TRBJ2-1, with 13 bases matching TRBD2. V gave up 4 bases and J gave up 9 bases; unmatched junction bases: 6. Germline lookup yields CDR1 KGHSH and CDR2 LQKENI. The CDR3 has 15 amino acids.

This clonotype was seen only a few times. The V gene is TRBV12-5, the J gene TRBJ2-2; no definite D call. The CDR3 consists of 15 residues. Germline V gene lookup returns CDR1 LGHNT and CDR2 FRNRAP. Trimming removed 4 bases from V and 2 bases from J, with 11 bases in between. As DNA, the CDR3 is TGTGCTAGTGGTTCCGACACAGCCAACACCGGGGAGCTGTTTTTT. This encodes CASGSDTANTGELFF.

This clonotype was detected a few times. The chain carries TRBV20-1 and TRBJ2-3; TRBD2 is a possible D gene (6 bases). The germline V and J ends were trimmed by 1 base and 2 bases, with 13 bases remaining between them. Germline V CDR1 and CDR2: DFQATT, SNEGSKA (reference sequence). This CDR3 comprises 15 residues. CDR3 sequence reads: CSARGFAGNTDTQYF. The CDR3 DNA is TGCAGTGCTAGAGGGTTCGCGGGGAACACAGATACGCAGTATTTT.